A selection of T cell receptor beta chains follows, all from one sample in a study of shared clonotypes between healthy human individuals. TCRdb's table, derived via immunoSEQ multiplex PCR, lists solely in-frame clones and lacks some. Among millions of clones listed, approximately 93% were seen once. Sequenced sample: naive CD4+ T cells from PBMCs. The receptors originated from a man between 18 and 35 years old in good health. Some clones in this sample may be carry-over from other donors' samples. CDR3s include the opening cysteine and the closing phenylalanine or tryptophan. The D gene is left open where the match is weak. Clone size is shown for a subset of rows, as once, few, many or a class of expanded clone.

D	V	J	size	DNA	CDR3
.	TRBV5-4	TRBJ1-1	.	TGTGCCAGCAGCTCGGGACACCTGAACACTGAAGCTTTCTTT	CASSSGHLNTEAFF
.	TRBV28	TRBJ2-6	.	TGTGCCAGCACGCGCGGCCCTGGGGCCAACGTCCTGACTTTC	CASTRGPGANVLTF
TRBD1	TRBV18	TRBJ1-1	few	TGTGCCAGCTCATCCAGTACAGGGGAGACTGAAGCTTTCTTT	CASSSSTGETEAFF
.	TRBV7-9	TRBJ2-7	.	TGTGCCAGCAGCTTAGCTCTCGACGAGCAGTACTTC	CASSLALDEQYF
TRBD2	TRBV5-1	TRBJ2-7	.	TGCGCCAGCAGCCCGAACGCAGGGCTAGCGGTCTACGAGCAGTACTTC	CASSPNAGLAVYEQYF
TRBD1	TRBV28	TRBJ1-2	.	TGTGCCAGCAGCTACTCGACAGGGGGTAAGGACTATGGCTACACCTTC	CASSYSTGGKDYGYTF
TRBD2	TRBV5-4	TRBJ2-3	.	TGTGCCAGCAGCTTTGGCGGGAGGGCAGATACGCAGTATTTT	CASSFGGRADTQYF
.	TRBV28	TRBJ1-5	.	TGTGCCAGCAGCCCGATTGACCAGCCCCAGCATTTT	CASSPIDQPQHF
TRBD2	TRBV27	TRBJ2-1	.	TGTGCCAGCAGTTCCTCCGGACTAGCGGGTAATGAGCAGTTCTTC	CASSSSGLAGNEQFF
.	TRBV7-9	TRBJ2-1	.	TGTGCCAGCAGCTTACAACAGGGAGCAAAAGTTATCGATGAGCAGTTCTTC	CASSLQQGAKVIDEQFF
TRBD1	TRBV23-1	TRBJ1-6	.	TGCGCCAGCAGTCAAACCGGGACAGGGGGTTCACCCCTCCACTTT	CASSQTGTGGSPLHF
.	TRBV6-1	TRBJ1-3	.	TGTGCCAGCAGTGAAAGGCAGCCTAGCTCTGGAAACACCATATATTTT	CASSERQPSSGNTIYF
.	TRBV28	TRBJ1-5	few	TGTGCCAGCAGTTTAGGTAGCAATCAGCCCCAGCATTTT	CASSLGSNQPQHF
.	TRBV28	TRBJ1-2	.	TGTGCCAGCAGTTTATGGAGGTCTCCTGGCTATGGCTACACCTTC	CASSLWRSPGYGYTF
TRBD1	TRBV5-8	TRBJ1-2	.	TGTGCCAGCAGCTCCACCCGGACAGGGGTTCGTCTCTATGGCTACACCTTC	CASSSTRTGVRLYGYTF
.	TRBV9	TRBJ2-3	.	TGTGCCAGCAGCGTAGGTGACGGAGCTTCGACCGCTACGCAGTATTTT	CASSVGDGASTATQYF
TRBD2	TRBV18	TRBJ2-3	.	TGTGCCAGCTCACCATTACCGACTAGCGGGAGGAACACAGATACGCAGTATTTT	CASSPLPTSGRNTDTQYF
.	TRBV6-1	TRBJ1-3	.	TGTGCCAGCAGTGAAGGGACGGAACTGCCTGGAAACACCATATATTTT	CASSEGTELPGNTIYF
TRBD1	TRBV6-6	TRBJ1-5	.	TGTGCCAGCACACAGGGGGGTCAGCCCCAGCATTTT	CASTQGGQPQHF
.	TRBV18	TRBJ1-3	.	TGTGCCAGCTCACCATTGAGGGGAAGCTCTGGAAACACCATATATTTT	CASSPLRGSSGNTIYF
.	TRBV9	TRBJ1-3	.	TGTGCCAGCAGCCTCCGGGACCGAGTCTCTGGAAACACCATATATTTT	CASSLRDRVSGNTIYF
.	TRBV28	TRBJ1-5	few	TGTGCCAGCACCGTTATCCATCAGCCCCAGCATTTT	CASTVIHQPQHF
.	TRBV7-2	TRBJ1-2	.	TGTGCCAGCAGCCCCTCCGTTGGAGGGGATGGCTACACCTTC	CASSPSVGGDGYTF
.	TRBV28	TRBJ2-7	.	TGTGCCAGCAGTTTACCTCGGACCGGGACTGCAAACTACGAGCAGTACTTC	CASSLPRTGTANYEQYF
TRBD2	TRBV25-1	TRBJ2-3	.	TGTGCCAGCAGTGATAGCCGGGGGGTGGATACGCAGTATTTT	CASSDSRGVDTQYF
TRBD2	TRBV27	TRBJ2-1	.	TGTGCCAGCAGTTTATGGGCTAGCGGGCCAAGCTCCTACAATGAGCAGTTCTTC	CASSLWASGPSSYNEQFF
TRBD2	TRBV28	TRBJ2-5	once	TGTGCCAGCAGTGTCCCCGGACTAGCGCGAGAGACCCAGTACTTC	CASSVPGLARETQYF
.	TRBV11-2	TRBJ2-4	once	TGTGCCAGCAGCTTGACGGACGGGGGGCAAAACATTCAGTACTTC	CASSLTDGGQNIQYF
TRBD2	TRBV28	TRBJ2-7	.	TGTGCCAGCACTCTAGCGGGAGGGTACGAGCAGTACTTC	CASTLAGGYEQYF
TRBD1	TRBV11-2	TRBJ1-4	.	TGTGCCAGCAGCCTAAGTGGGACAGGGTATGAAAAACTGTTTTTT	CASSLSGTGYEKLFF
.	TRBV10-3	TRBJ2-7	.	TGTGCCATCAGGGACGGTTCCTACGAGCAGTACTTC	CAIRDGSYEQYF
.	TRBV6-6	TRBJ1-1	.	TGTGCCAGCAGCCCTCTTCGAACTTTGAACACTGAAGCTTTCTTT	CASSPLRTLNTEAFF
TRBD1	TRBV5-1	TRBJ2-5	.	TGCGCCAGCAGCTTAACTAGAACAGGGGGCGGTGAGACCCAGTACTTC	CASSLTRTGGGETQYF
.	TRBV5-1	TRBJ2-3	.	TGCGCCAGCAGCTTGCGGAGCGCCACTAGCACAGATACGCAGTATTTT	CASSLRSATSTDTQYF
.	TRBV7-9	TRBJ2-2	once	TGTGCCAGCAGCTTAGAACTCGGGGAGCTGTTTTTT	CASSLELGELFF
.	TRBV18	TRBJ1-5	.	TGTGCCAGCTCCCAGCAGGGTTTTAGCAATCAGCCCCAGCATTTT	CASSQQGFSNQPQHF
TRBD2	TRBV7-2	TRBJ2-3	.	TGTGCCAGCAGCTTAGCGCTAGCGGGAGCCACAGATACGCAGTATTTT	CASSLALAGATDTQYF
.	TRBV6-5	TRBJ1-3	.	TGTGCCAGCAGCCGGGGGAACTCTGGAAACACCATATATTTT	CASSRGNSGNTIYF
TRBD2	TRBV7-9	TRBJ2-3	.	TGTGCCAGCAGCCCCCGGGGACTAGCGGGACCAGATACGCAGTATTTT	CASSPRGLAGPDTQYF
TRBD2	TRBV6-5	TRBJ2-1	.	TGTGCCAGCATAGCGGGAGGTGCAAATGAGCAGTTCTTC	CASIAGGANEQFF
.	TRBV28	TRBJ1-5	few	TGTGCCAGCAGTTTCATTAATCAGCCCCAGCATTTT	CASSFINQPQHF
.	TRBV5-6	TRBJ2-1	.	TGTGCCAGCAGCTGGGCCCAGAATGAGCAGTTCTTC	CASSWAQNEQFF
TRBD1	TRBV11-2	TRBJ2-7	.	TGTGCCAGCAGCCCCGCGACAGGGAAATACGAGCAGTACTTC	CASSPATGKYEQYF
.	TRBV2	TRBJ1-1	once	TGTGCCAGCACGGAGAACACTGAAGCTTTCTTT	CASTENTEAFF